Below are 2 T cell receptor beta chains sequenced from a single sample in a study of blood T cell repertoires in COVID-19 (dated by TCRdb to 2019 to 2021). The library was built by means of the immunoSEQ multiplex PCR assay. The immuneACCESS repertoire file appears here via TCRdb, limited to in-frame rearrangements. These files lack a portion of the clones; in checked studies, under half of the deficit traces to unresolved V genes, and the cause of the others is not known. For this sample there are around 100,000 clones; around 86% appear just once. The ten largest account for about 3% of the sample. Sequencing used peripheral blood. The source is a man aged 50-59 years with active or convalescent COVID-19.

The chain links TRBV5-1 to TRBJ2-5; 9 bases fit TRBD2. The CDR3 is 16 amino acids. Germline V lookup: CDR1 SGHRS, CDR2 YFSETQ. Trimming cost V 4 bases and J 2 bases; bases outside gene matches: 9. The CDR3 DNA sequence: TGCGCCAGCAGCCCCCAGGGCGGGGGGGTACAAGAGACCCAGTACTTC. Protein sequence: CASSPQGGGVQETQYF. Filled out from reference TRBV5-1 and TRBJ2-5, the complete variable domain reads KAGVTQTPRYLIKTRGQQVTLSCSPISGHRSVSWYQQTPGQGLQFLFEYFSETQRNKGNFPGRFSGRQFSNSRSEMNVSTLELGDSALYLCASSPQGGGVQETQYFGPGTRLLVL.

The J gene is TRBJ2-5, the V gene TRBV11-2; TRBD1 matches 8 bases. The CDR3 totals 15 residues. CDR1 and CDR2 from the germline V gene are SGHAT and FQNNGV. V lost 4 bases, J lost 5 bases, and 9 bases stayed unmatched. This chain's CDR3 is CASSSAGGWGETQYF. The DNA of the CDR3 is TGTGCCAGCAGCTCCGCAGGGGGCTGGGGGGAGACCCAGTACTTC.